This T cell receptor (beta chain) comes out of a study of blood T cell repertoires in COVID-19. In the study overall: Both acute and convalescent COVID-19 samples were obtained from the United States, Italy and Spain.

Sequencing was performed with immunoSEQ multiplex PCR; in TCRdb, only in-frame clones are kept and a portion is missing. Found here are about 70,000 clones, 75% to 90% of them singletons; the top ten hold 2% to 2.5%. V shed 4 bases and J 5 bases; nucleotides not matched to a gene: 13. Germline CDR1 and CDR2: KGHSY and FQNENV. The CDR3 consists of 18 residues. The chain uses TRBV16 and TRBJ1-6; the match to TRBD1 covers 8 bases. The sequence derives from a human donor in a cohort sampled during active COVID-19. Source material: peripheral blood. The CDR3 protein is CASSRRQGAAGNNSPLHF. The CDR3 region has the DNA TGTGCCAGCAGCCGCCGCCAGGGGGCAGCGGGGAATAATTCACCCCTCCACTTT.